The 7 T cell receptor beta chains below all came from one sample that was sequenced in a study of OX40 agonist ivuxolimab in advanced cancers. TCRdb's copy holds only in-frame clones and misses some; the assay was immunoSEQ multiplex PCR. The sample lists about 83,000 clones, around 84% occurring once. This sample comprised CD4+ or CD8+ T cells sorted from blood, obtained in a trial of the OX40 agonist ivuxolimab. These receptors were taken from an adult with an advanced solid tumor such as melanoma, head and neck, liver or kidney cancer.

This clone has a handful of counts. The chain recombines TRBV11-3 with TRBJ2-7; tentatively, D is TRBD1 (6 bases). From germline, CDR1 is SGHNT and CDR2 YENEEA. The V gene lost 0 bases and the J gene lost 4 bases, with 13 bases spanning the gap. This CDR3 contains 15 residues. The chain's CDR3 is CASSLEGPGVYEQYF. CDR3 coding DNA: TGTGCCAGCAGCTTAGAAGGGCCAGGGGTTTACGAGCAGTACTTC.

The chain combines TRBV2 with TRBJ1-1, with D tentatively TRBD1 (6 bases). The CDR3 is 12 residues long. Deletions cut 3 bases from V and 10 bases from J, with 12 bases between. From germline, CDR1 is SNHLY and CDR2 FYNNEI. CDR3 nucleotide sequence: TGTGCCAGCAGTGAGGGGGGGCTTGGAGCTTTCTTT. Translation gives CASSEGGLGAFF.

This clone has a single count. The chain combines TRBV6-6 with TRBJ2-5, with a weak D call TRBD2 (5 bases). The CDR3 is made up of 14 amino acids. Trimming stripped 6 bases from V and 9 bases from J, with 20 bases between. Germline V gives CDR1 MNHNY, CDR2 SVGAGI (reference sequence). The chain's CDR3 is CASRLRTSRGSQYF. CDR3 nucleotide sequence: TGTGCCAGCAGACTGCGGACTTCTCGTGGGTCCCAGTACTTC.

The chain has TRBV2 and TRBJ2-7; 7 nucleotides agree with TRBD2. The V segment lost 3 bases and the J segment 5 bases; nucleotides outside the gene matches: 10. Germline lookup yields CDR1 SNHLY and CDR2 FYNNEI. The CDR3 has 15 residues. In DNA, the CDR3 is TGTGCCAGCAGTGATTTTGGCGGGAGCCCCCACGAGCAGTACTTC. Its translation is CASSDFGGSPHEQYF. The full variable domain, its missing parts supplied by reference TRBV2 and TRBJ2-7, is EPEVTQTPSHQVTQMGQEVILRCVPISNHLYFYWYRQILGQKVEFLVSFYNNEISEKSEIFDDQFSVERPDGSNFTLKIRSTKLEDSAMYFCASSDFGGSPHEQYFGPGTRLTVT.

The chain carries TRBV6-5 and TRBJ1-4, with D unresolved. CDR1 is MNHEY, CDR2 SVGAGI, per germline. The germline V and J ends were trimmed by 5 bases and 8 bases, with 12 bases remaining between them. The CDR3 covers 13 residues. The CDR3 DNA sequence: TGTGCCAGCAGTGAGGCAGGAAGGGAAAAACTGTTTTTT. It yields the protein CASSEAGREKLFF.

This sequence joins TRBV5-1 and TRBJ1-6; no definite D call. Germline CDR1 is SGHRS and CDR2 is YFSETQ. The V gene lost 1 base and the J gene lost 8 bases, with 7 bases spanning the gap. CDR3 length: 13 amino acids. CDR3 sequence reads: CASSLTVDSPLHF. CDR3 sequence (DNA): TGCGCCAGCAGCTTGACAGTTGATTCACCCCTCCACTTT. The complete variable domain, with remaining parts taken from reference TRBV5-1 and TRBJ1-6, reads KAGVTQTPRYLIKTRGQQVTLSCSPISGHRSVSWYQQTPGQGLQFLFEYFSETQRNKGNFPGRFSGRQFSNSRSEMNVSTLELGDSALYLCASSLTVDSPLHFGNGTRLTVT.

This clone appeared a few times. V and J are TRBV11-2 and TRBJ1-5; D ambiguous. This CDR3 has 15 residues. V lost 4 bases, J lost 1 base, and 11 bases lay in between. CDR1 is SGHAT, CDR2 FQNNGV, per germline. The CDR3 nucleotides read TGTGCCAGCAGCTCGGACGGCCCGAGCAATCAGCCCCAGCATTTT. Amino acids: CASSSDGPSNQPQHF.